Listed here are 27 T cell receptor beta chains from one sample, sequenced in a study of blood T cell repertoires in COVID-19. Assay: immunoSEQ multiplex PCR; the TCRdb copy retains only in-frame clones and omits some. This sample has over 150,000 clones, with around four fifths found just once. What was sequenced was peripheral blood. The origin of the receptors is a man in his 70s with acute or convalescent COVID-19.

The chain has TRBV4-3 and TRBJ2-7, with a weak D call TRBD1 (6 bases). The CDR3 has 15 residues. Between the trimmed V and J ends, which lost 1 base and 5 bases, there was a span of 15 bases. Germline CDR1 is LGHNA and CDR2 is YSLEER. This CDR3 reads CASSQAQGSFHEQYF. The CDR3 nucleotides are TGCGCCAGCAGCCAAGCACAGGGTTCTTTCCACGAGCAGTACTTC.

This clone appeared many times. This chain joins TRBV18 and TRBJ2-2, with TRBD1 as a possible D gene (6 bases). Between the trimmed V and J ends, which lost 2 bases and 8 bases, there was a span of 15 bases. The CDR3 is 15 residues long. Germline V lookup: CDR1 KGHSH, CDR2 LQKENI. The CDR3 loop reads CASSPVQGTVGELFF. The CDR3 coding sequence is TGTGCCAGCTCACCAGTGCAGGGGACCGTAGGGGAGCTGTTTTTT.

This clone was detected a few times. The CDR3 sequence is CSVEQGSSYEQYF. For the CDR3, the DNA is TGCAGCGTGGAACAGGGGTCCTCCTACGAGCAGTACTTC. The J gene is TRBJ2-7, the V gene TRBV29-1, with 7 bases that match TRBD1. This CDR3 contains 13 residues. The germline gives CDR1 SQVTM, CDR2 ANQGSEA. Trimming removed 6 bases from V and 0 bases from J; junction bases left unmatched: 5.

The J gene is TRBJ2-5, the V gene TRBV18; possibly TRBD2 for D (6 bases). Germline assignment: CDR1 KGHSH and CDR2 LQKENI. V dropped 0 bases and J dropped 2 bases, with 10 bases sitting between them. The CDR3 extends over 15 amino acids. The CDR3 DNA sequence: TGTGCCAGCTCACCACCAGGGACTCGTCAAGAGACCCAGTACTTC. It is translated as CASSPPGTRQETQYF.

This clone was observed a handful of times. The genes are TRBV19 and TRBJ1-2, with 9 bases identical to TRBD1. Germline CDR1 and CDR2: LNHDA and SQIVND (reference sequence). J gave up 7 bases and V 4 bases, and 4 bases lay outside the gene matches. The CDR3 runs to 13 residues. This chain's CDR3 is CASSRGQGPGYTF. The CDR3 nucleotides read TGTGCCAGTAGTAGGGGACAGGGACCTGGCTACACCTTC.

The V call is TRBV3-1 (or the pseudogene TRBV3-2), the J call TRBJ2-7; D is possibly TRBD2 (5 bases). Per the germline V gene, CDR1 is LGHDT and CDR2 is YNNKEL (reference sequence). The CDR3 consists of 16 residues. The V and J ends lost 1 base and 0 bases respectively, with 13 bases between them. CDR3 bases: TGTGCCAGCAGCCAAGGTCTGGAGCGGATCTCCTACGAGCAGTACTTC. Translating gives CASSQGLERISYEQYF.

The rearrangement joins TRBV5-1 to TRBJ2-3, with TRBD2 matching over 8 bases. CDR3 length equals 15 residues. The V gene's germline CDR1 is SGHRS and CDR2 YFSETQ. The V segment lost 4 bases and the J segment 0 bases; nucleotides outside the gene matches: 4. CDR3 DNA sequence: TGCGCCAGCAGCCAAGCGGGGGACAGCACAGATACGCAGTATTTT. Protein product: CASSQAGDSTDTQYF.

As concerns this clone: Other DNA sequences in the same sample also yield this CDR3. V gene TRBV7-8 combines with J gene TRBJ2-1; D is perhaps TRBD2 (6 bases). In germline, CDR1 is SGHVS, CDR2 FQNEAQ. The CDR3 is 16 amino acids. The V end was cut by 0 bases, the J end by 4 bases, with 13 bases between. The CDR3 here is CASSLAVGGAYNEQFF. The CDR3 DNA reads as TGTGCCAGCAGCTTAGCGGTGGGAGGCGCATACAATGAGCAGTTCTTC.

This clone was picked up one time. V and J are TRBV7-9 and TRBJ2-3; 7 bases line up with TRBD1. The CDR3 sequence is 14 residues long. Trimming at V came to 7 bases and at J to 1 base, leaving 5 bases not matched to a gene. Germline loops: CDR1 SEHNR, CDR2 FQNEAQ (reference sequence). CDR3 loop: CASTIGTGTDTQYF. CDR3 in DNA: TGTGCCAGCACCATCGGGACAGGCACAGATACGCAGTATTTT.

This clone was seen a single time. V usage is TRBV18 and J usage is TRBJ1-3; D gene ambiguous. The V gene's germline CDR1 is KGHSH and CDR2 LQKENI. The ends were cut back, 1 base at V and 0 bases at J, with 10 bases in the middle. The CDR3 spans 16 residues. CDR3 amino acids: CASSPLAQHSGNTIYF. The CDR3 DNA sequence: TGTGCCAGCTCACCACTTGCACAGCACTCTGGAAACACCATATATTTT.

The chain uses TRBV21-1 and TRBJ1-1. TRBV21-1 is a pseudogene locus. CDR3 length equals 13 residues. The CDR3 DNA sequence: TGTGCCAGCAGCCTCCGGGTAGGAACTGAAGCTTTCTTT. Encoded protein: CASSLRVGTEAFF.

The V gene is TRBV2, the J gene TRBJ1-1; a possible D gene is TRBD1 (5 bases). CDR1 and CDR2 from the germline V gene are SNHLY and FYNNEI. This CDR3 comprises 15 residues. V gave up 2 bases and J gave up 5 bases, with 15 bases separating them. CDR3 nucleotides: TGTGCCAGCAGTGAATTGGGCGGGGGATATACTGAAGCTTTCTTT. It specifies CASSELGGGYTEAFF.

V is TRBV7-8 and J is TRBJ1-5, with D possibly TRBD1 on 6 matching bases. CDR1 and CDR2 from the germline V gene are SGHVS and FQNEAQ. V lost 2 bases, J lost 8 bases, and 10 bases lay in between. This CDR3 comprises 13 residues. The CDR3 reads CASSLQGTEPQHF. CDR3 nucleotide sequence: TGTGCCAGCAGCTTACAGGGGACGGAGCCCCAGCATTTT.

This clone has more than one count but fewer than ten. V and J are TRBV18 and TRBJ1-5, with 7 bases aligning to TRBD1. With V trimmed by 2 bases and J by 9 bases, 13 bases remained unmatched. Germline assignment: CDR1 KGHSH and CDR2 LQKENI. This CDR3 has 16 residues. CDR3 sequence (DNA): TGTGCCAGCTCACCAAGTACCCAGGGGGTCATGGCGCCCCAGCATTTT. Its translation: CASSPSTQGVMAPQHF.

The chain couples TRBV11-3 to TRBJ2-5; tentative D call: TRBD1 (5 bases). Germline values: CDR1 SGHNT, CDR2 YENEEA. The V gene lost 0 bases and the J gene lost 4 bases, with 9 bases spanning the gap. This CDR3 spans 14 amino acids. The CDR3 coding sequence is TGTGCCAGCAGCTTAGAAAGGGGATCAGAGACCCAGTACTTC. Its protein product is CASSLERGSETQYF.

Here the CDR3 reads CATSHSGLRGAQYF. In nucleotides, the CDR3 is TGTGCCACCTCCCATAGCGGGCTTCGGGGAGCGCAGTATTTT. V and J are TRBV24-1 and TRBJ2-3; TRBD2 agrees at 7 bases. The CDR3 extends over 14 amino acids. CDR1 and CDR2 (germline): KGHDR, SFDVKD. V was pared by 9 bases and J by 10 bases, with 15 bases of the junction left unmatched.

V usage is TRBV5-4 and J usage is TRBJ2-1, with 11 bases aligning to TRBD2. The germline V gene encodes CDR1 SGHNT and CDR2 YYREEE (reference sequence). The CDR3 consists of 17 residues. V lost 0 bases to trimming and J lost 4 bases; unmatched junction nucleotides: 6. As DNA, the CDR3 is TGTGCCAGCAGCTTGGGGGAGCGGACTAGCGGGTACAATGAGCAGTTCTTC. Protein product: CASSLGERTSGYNEQFF.

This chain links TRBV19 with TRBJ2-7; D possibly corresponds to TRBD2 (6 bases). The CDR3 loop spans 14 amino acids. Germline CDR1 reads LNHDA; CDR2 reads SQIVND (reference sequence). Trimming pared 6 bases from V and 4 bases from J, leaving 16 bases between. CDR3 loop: CASSFGDSRYEQYF. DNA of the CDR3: TGTGCCAGTAGCTTCGGGGACTCGCGATACGAGCAGTACTTC.

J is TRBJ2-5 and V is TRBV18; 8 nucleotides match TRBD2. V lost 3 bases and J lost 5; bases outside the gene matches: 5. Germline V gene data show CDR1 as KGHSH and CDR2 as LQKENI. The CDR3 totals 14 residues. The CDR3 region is CASSPGGAWETQYF. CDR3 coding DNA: TGTGCCAGCTCACCCGGGGGGGCCTGGGAGACCCAGTACTTC.

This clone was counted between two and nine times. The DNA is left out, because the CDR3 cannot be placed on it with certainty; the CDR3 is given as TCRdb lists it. The CDR3 loop is CASSFLWGENTEAFF. The chain uses TRBV5-1 and TRBJ1-1. Looked up from germline, CDR1 is SGHRS and CDR2 is YFSETQ. The length of the CDR3 is 15 amino acids, counting both ends.

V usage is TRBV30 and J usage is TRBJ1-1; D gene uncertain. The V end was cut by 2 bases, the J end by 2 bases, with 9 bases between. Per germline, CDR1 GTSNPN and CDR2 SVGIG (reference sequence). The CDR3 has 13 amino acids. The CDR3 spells CAWSPGVNTEAFF. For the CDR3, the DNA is TGTGCCTGGAGTCCCGGAGTCAACACTGAAGCTTTCTTT.

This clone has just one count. CDR3 coding DNA: TGTGCCAGCAGCTCCCGGGACAGGGGGCAGAGGGAGCTGTTTTTT. Residues: CASSSRDRGQRELFF. J is TRBJ2-2 and V is TRBV2; 12 bases match TRBD1. The length of the CDR3 is 15 residues. Germline lookup yields CDR1 SNHLY and CDR2 FYNNEI. V was clipped by 6 bases and J by 9 bases; unmatched bases: 8.

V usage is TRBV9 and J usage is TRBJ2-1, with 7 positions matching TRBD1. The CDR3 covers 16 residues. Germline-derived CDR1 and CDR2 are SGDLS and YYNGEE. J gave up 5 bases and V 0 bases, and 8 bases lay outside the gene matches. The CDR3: CASSVARGTVNNEQFF. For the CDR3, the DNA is TGTGCCAGCAGCGTAGCCAGGGGGACGGTAAACAATGAGCAGTTCTTC.

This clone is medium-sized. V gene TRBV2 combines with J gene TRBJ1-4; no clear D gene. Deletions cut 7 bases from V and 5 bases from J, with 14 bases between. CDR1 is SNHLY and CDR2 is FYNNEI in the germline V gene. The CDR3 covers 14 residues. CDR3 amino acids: CASTLWSQNEKLFF. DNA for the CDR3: TGTGCCAGCACCCTCTGGTCACAGAATGAAAAACTGTTTTTT.

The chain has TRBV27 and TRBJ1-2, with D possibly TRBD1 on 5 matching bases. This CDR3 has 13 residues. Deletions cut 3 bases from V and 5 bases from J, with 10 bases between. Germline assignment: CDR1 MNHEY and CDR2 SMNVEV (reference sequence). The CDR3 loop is CASSFTGAYGYTF. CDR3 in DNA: TGTGCCAGCAGTTTTACAGGAGCTTATGGCTACACCTTC.

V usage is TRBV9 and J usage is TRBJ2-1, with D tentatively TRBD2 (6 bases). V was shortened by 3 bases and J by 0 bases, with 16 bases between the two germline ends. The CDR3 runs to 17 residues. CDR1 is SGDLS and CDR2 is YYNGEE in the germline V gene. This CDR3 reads CASSAGGSGSSYNEQFF. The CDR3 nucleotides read TGTGCCAGCAGCGCTGGGGGTAGCGGCAGCTCCTACAATGAGCAGTTCTTC.

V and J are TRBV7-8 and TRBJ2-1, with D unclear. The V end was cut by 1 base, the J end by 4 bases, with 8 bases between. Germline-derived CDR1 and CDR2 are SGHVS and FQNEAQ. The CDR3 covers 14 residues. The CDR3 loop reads CASSLDREYNEQFF. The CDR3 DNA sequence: TGTGCCAGCAGCTTAGATAGAGAGTACAATGAGCAGTTCTTC. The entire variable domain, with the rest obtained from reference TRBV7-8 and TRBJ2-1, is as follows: GAGVSQSPRYKVAKRGQDVALRCDPISGHVSLFWYQQALGQGPEFLTYFQNEAQLDKSGLPSDRFFAERPEGSVSTLKIQRTQQEDSAVYLCASSLDREYNEQFFGPGTRLTVL.